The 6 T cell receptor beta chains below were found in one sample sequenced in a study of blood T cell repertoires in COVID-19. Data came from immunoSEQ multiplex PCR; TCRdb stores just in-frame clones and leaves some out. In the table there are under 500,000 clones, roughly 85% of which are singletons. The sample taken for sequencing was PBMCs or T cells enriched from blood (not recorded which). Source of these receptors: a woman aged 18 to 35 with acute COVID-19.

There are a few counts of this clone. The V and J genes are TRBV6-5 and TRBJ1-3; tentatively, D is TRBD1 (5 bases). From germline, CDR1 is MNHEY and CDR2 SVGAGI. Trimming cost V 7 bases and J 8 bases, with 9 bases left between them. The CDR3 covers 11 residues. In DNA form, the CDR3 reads TGTGCCAGCAACAAGGGGCACACCATATATTTT. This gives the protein CASNKGHTIYF.

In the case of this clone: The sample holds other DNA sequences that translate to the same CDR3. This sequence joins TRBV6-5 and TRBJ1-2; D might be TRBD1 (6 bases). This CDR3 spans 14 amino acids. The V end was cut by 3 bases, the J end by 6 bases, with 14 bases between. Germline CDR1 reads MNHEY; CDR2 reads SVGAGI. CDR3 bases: TGTGCCAGCAGTTATTCGGACAGCGAAGATGGCTACACCTTC. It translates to CASSYSDSEDGYTF.

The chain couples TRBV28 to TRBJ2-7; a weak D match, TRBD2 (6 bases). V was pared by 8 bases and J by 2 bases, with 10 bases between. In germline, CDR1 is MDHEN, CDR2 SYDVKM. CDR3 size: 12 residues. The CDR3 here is CASRGRAYEQYF. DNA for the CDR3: TGTGCCAGCCGGGGGAGAGCCTACGAGCAGTACTTC.

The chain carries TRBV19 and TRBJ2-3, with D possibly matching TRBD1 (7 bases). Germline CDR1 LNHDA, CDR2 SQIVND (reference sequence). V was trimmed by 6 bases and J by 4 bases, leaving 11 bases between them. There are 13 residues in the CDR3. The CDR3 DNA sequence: TGTGCCAGTAGCAGGGGGGTCGCAGATACGCAGTATTTT. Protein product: CASSRGVADTQYF.

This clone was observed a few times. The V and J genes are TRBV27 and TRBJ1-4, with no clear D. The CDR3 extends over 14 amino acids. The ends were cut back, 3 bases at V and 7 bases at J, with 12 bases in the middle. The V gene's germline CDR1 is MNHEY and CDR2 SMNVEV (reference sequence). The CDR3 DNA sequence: TGTGCCAGCAGTTTCACGGCAGAGGCTGAAAAACTGTTTTTT. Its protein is CASSFTAEAEKLFF.

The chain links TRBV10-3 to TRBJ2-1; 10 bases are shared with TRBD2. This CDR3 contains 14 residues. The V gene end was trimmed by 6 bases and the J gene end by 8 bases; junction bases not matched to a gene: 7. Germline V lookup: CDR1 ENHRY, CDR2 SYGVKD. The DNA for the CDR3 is TGTGCCATCAGGGGGGGGACTAGCGAGCATGAGCAGTTCTTC. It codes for CAIRGGTSEHEQFF.